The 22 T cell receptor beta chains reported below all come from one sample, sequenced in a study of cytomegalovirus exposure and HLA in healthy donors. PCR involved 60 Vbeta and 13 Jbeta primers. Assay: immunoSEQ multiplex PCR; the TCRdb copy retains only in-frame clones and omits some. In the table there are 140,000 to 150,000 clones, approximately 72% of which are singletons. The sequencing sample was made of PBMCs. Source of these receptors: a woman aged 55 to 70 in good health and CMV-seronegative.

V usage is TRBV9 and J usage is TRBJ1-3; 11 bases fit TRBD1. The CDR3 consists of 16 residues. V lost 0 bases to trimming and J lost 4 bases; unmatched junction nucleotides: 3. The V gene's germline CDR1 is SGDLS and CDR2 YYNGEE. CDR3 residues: CASSVAGQGVGNTIYF. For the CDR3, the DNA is TGTGCCAGCAGCGTAGCGGGACAGGGGGTCGGAAACACCATATATTTT.

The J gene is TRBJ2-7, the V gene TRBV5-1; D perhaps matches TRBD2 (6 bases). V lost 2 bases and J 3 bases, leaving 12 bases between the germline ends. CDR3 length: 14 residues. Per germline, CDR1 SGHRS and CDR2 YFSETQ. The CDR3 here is CASSFRDSYYEQYF. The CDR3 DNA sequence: TGCGCCAGCAGCTTCCGGGACTCGTACTACGAGCAGTACTTC.

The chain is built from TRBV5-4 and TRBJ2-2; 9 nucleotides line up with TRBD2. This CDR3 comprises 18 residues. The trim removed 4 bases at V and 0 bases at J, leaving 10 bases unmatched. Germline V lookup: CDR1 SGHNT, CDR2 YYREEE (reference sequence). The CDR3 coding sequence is TGTGCCAGCAGCCCCGGAGGGCTAGCGGGATCGAACACCGGGGAGCTGTTTTTT. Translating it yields CASSPGGLAGSNTGELFF.

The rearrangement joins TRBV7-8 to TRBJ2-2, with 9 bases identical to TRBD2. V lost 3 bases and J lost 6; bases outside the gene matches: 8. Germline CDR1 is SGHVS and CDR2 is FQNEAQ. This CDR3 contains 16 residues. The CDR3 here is CASSFIQAGGSGELFF. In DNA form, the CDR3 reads TGTGCCAGCAGCTTCATACAGGCGGGAGGGTCCGGGGAGCTGTTTTTT.

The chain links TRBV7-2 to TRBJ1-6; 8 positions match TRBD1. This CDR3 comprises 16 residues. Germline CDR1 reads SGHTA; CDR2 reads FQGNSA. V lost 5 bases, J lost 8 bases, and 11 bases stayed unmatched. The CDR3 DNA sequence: TGTGCCAGCAGCCACCCAGGACAGGGAGGGGATTCACCCCTCCACTTT. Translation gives CASSHPGQGGDSPLHF.

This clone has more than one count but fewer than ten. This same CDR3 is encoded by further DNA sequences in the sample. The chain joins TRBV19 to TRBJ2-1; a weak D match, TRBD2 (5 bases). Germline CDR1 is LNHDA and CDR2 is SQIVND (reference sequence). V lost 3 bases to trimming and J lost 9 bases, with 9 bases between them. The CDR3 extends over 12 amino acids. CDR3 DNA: TGTGCCAGTAGTATTCTCCGGGGTGAGCAGTTCTTC. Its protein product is CASSILRGEQFF.

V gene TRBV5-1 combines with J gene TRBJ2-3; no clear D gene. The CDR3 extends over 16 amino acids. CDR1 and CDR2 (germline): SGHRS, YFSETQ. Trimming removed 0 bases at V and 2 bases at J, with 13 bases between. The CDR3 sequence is CASSLDGRKLTDTQYF. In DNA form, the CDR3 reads TGCGCCAGCAGCTTGGATGGTAGAAAACTCACAGATACGCAGTATTTT.

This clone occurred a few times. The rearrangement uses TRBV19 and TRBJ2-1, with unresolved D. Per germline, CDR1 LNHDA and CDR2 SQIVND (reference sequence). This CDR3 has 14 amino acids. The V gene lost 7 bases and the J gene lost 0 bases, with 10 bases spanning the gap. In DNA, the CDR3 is TGTGCCAGTACTCCCTACCTCTCCTACAATGAGCAGTTCTTC. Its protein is CASTPYLSYNEQFF.

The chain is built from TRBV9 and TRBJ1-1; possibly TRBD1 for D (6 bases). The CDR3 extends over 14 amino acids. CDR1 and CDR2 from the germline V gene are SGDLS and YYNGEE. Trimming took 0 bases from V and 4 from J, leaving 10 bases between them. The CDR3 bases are TGTGCCAGCAGCGTAGGTGTCAGGGGCACTGAAGCTTTCTTT. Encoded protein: CASSVGVRGTEAFF.

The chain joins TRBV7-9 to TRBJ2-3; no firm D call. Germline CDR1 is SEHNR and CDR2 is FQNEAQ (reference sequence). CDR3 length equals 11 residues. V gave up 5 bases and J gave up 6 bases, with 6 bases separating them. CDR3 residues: CASSPFDTQYF. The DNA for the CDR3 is TGTGCCAGCAGCCCTTTCGATACGCAGTATTTT. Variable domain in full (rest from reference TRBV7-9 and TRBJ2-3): DTGVSQNPRHKITKRGQNVTFRCDPISEHNRLYWYRQTLGQGPEFLTYFQNEAQLEKSRLLSDRFSAERPKGSFSTLEIQRTEQGDSAMYLCASSPFDTQYFGPGTRLTVL.

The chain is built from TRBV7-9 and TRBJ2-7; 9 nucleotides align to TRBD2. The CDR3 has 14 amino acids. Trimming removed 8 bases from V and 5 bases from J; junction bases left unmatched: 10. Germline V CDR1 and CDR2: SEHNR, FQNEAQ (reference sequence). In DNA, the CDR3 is TGTGCCAGCGGCCCCCCCAGCGGGAGGCACGAGCAGTACTTC. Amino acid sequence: CASGPPSGRHEQYF.

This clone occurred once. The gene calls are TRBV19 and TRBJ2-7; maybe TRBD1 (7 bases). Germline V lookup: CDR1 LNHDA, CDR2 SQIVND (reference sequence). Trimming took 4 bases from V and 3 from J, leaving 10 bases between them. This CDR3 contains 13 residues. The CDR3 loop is CASSTQGGYEQYF. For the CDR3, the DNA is TGTGCCAGTAGTACCCAGGGGGGCTACGAGCAGTACTTC.

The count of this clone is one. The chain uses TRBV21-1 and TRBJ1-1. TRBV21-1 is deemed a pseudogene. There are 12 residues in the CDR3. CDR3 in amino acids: CASTLMNTEAFF. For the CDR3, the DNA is TGTGCCAGCACTCTAATGAACACTGAAGCTTTCTTT.

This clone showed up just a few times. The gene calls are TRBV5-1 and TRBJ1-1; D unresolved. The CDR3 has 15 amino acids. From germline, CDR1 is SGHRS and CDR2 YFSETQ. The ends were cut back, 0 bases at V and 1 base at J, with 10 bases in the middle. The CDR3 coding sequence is TGCGCCAGCAGCTTGGGAGCGGGGAGGAACACTGAAGCTTTCTTT. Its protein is CASSLGAGRNTEAFF.

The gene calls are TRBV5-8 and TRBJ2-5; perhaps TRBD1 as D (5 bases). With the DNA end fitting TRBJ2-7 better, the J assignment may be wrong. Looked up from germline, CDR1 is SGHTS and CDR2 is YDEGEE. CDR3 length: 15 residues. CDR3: CASSLDSLASYEQYF. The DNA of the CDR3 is TGTGCCAGCAGCCTCGACAGCCTGGCCTCCTACGAGCAGTACTTC.

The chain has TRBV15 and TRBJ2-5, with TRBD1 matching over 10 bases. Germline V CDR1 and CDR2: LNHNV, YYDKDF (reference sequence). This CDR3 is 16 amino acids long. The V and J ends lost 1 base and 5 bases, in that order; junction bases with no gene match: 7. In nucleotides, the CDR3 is TGTGCCACCAGCAGAGGGGAGACAGGGGGCGCTGAGACCCAGTACTTC. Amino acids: CATSRGETGGAETQYF.

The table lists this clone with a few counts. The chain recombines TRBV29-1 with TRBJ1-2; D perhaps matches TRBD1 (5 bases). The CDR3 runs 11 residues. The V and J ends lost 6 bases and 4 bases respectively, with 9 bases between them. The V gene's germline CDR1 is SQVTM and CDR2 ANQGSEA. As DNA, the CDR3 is TGCAGCGTAGGGGTCTTCTATGGCTACACCTTC. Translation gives CSVGVFYGYTF.

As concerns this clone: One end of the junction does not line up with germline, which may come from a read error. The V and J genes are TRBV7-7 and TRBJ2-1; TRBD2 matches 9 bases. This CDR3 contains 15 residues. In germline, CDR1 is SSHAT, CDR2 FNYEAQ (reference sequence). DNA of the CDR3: TGTGCTAGCAGCATCCGGACTAGCGCCCCCAATGAGCAGTTCTTC. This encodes CASSIRTSAPNEQFF.

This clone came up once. The CDR3 loop reads CASSLGGGSLEQYF. Written as DNA, the CDR3 is TGCGCCAGCAGCTTGGGGGGGGGTTCACTCGAGCAGTACTTC. V gene TRBV5-1 combines with J gene TRBJ2-7, with 7 bases identical to TRBD2. The germline V gene has CDR1 SGHRS and CDR2 YFSETQ. The CDR3 extends over 14 amino acids. The junction had 6 bases not matched to a gene; V was cut back by 0 bases and J by 6 bases.

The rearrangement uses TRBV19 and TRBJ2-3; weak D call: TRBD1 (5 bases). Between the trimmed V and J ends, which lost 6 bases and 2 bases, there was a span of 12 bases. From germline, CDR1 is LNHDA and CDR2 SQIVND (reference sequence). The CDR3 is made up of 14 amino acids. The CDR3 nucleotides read TGTGCCAGTAGATTGGGGCGAATCACAGATACGCAGTATTTT. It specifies CASRLGRITDTQYF.

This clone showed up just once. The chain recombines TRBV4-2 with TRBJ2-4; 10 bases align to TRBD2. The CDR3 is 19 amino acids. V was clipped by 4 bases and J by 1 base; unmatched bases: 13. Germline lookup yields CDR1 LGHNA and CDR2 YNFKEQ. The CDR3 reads CASSLEGQLAGEAKNIQYF. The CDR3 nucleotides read TGTGCCAGCAGCCTGGAGGGGCAGCTAGCGGGAGAGGCCAAAAACATTCAGTACTTC.

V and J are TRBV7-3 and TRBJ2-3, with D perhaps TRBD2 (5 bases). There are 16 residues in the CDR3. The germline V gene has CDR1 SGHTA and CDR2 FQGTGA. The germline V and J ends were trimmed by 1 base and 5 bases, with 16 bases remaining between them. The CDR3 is CASSLIGGGFGDTQYF. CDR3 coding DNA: TGTGCCAGCAGCTTAATCGGAGGCGGGTTTGGAGATACGCAGTATTTT.